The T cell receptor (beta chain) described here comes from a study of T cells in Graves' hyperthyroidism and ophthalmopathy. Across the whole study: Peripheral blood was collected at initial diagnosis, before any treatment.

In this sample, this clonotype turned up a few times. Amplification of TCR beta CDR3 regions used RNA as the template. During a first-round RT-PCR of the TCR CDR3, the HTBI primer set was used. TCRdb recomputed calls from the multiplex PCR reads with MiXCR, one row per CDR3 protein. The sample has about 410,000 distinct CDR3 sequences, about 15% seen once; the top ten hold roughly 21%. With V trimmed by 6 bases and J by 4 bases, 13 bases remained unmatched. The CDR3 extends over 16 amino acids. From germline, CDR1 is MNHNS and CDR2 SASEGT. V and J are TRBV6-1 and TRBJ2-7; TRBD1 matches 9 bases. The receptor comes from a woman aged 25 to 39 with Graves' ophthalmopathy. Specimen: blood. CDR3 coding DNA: TGTGCCAGCAGAAACAATCCGGGACAGGGTTATTACGAGCAGTACTTC. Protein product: CASRNNPGQGYYEQYF.